Detailed here is one T cell receptor (beta chain). This clonotype was counted at least ten times. Its cognate antigen has yet to be identified. No quality values exist for individual bases; no much larger clone is one base distant. This sample stems from a study of Graves' ophthalmopathy and Graves' hyperthyroidism (dated by TCRdb to the late 2010s). Turning to the overall study: Stable hyperthyroidism was defined as no progression to ophthalmopathy within 18 months of follow-up. To explore V-J signatures that distinguish ophthalmopathy from hyperthyroidism, a discovery set of about a hundred patients was enrolled, made up of around 40 with ophthalmopathy and around 57 with stable hyperthyroidism. The study used signatures of the TCR beta repertoire to tell Graves' ophthalmopathy apart from Graves' hyperthyroidism and to predict which patients would progress to ophthalmopathy. An independent validation cohort was composed of 18 to 20 hyperthyroidism patients and 17 patients who later progressed from hyperthyroidism to ophthalmopathy. In five to seven hyperthyroidism patients, the T-cell repertoire of thyroid tissue was compared with the T-cell repertoire of blood. Following sample collection, hyperthyroidism patients were given methimazole at a starting dose of 30 mg daily, and ophthalmopathy patients were given high-dose intravenous methylprednisolone. In total, some 140 blood samples were TCR-sequenced: 40 to 45 ophthalmopathy, some 80 hyperthyroidism and roughly 17 hyperthyroidism-to-ophthalmopathy patients. The study at large found these results: No statistical method was used to predetermine the sample size, and group allocation was not hidden from the investigators. Ophthalmopathy was separated from stable hyperthyroidism by the 13-signature model with 85% to 90% sensitivity and less than 82% specificity in cross-validation and with 80%/75% in the test set. In validation, the model predicted ophthalmopathy progression with about 71% sensitivity and roughly 72% specificity; approximately 12 predicted patients were CT-confirmed with GO in a median of approximately six months. Most expanded thyroid clonotypes with frequency above 0.001 were also detected in blood, suggesting blood repertoires may reflect the thyroid immune response.

TCR beta CDR3 regions were amplified from RNA transcripts for repertoire sequencing. HTBI primers and the Qiagen OneStep RT-PCR kit were used in a first-round RT-PCR, which was followed by a second-round multiplex PCR, size selection and purification. The libraries underwent paired-end sequencing with 100 bp reads on an Illumina HiSeq2000. Per the source publication's procedure: SOAPnuke was used for read processing, and reads with adapters, uncalled bases, a mean Phred below 15, or no exact constant-primer or identifier match were discarded. High-quality paired reads were merged with COPE v1.2.5. Each unique nucleotide sequence was defined as a clonotype, and clonotypes were aligned to IMGT TRB V, D and J references with MiTCR v1.1. Analysis was restricted to V-J combinations with a frequency above 0.0001, which covered 99.2% of repertoires. For each V-J combination, a TCR clonal expansion and chaos score was defined as the ratio of F50 clonal expansion to chaos observed in the TCRdist matrix. Welch's t-statistics and random forest were used to reduce the features to some 13 V-J combinations, which were then used as input to a naive Bayes classifier. The similarity between thyroid and blood repertoires was quantified using the Morisita-Horn index. TCRdb handled the public reads itself, with Q25 trimming in fastp and clone calling in MiXCR, and kept productive beta chains. Under each unique CDR3 protein, matching rows form one entry showing the most common genes and DNA. For this entry, the V and J calls and clone size follow TCRdb and not the study's own pipeline. A total of approximately 1.2 million distinct CDR3 sequences appear in this sample, about 35% of them only once. Together, the top ten hold roughly 10% of the sample.

Hyperthyroidism patients were newly diagnosed, with disease duration under 2 months, and aged 18 to 65 years. Patients were excluded if they had other autoimmune diseases, uncontrolled infections, pregnancy or lactation. Clinical symptoms, serum thyroxine, TRAb, thyroid ultrasound and orbital computed tomography were used for diagnosis. Total RNA was extracted using Trizol reagent, and RNA quality was checked on an Agilent 2100 Bioanalyzer. From the cysteine through the phenylalanine, the CDR3 covers 12 amino acids. Just CDR3 DNA is preserved here, 36 bases in frame from base 1. V sheds 6 bases and J sheds 3 bases, leaving 8 bases between their ends. The germline V gene encodes CDR1 DFQATT and CDR2 SNEGSKA (reference sequence).

Source material: peripheral blood or thyroid tissue (not recorded which). The V and J segments used are TRBV20-1 and TRBJ2-2, with the D gene too uncertain to name. This sequence originates from an adult man with Graves' hyperthyroidism. CDR3 reads: CSAPAYTGELFF. The nucleotide sequence is TGCAGTGCCCCCGCGTACACCGGGGAGCTGTTTTTT.